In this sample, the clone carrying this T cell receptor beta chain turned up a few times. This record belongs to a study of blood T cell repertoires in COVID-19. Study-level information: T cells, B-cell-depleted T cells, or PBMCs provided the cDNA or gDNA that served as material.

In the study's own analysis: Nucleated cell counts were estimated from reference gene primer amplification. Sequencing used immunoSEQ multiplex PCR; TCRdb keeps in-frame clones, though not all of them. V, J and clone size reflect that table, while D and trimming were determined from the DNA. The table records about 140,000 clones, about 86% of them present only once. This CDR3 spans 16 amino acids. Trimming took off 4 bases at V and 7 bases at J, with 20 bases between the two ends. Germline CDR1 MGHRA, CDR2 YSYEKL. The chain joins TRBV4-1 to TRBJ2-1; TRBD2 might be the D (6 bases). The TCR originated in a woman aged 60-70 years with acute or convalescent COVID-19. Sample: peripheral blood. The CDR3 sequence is CASSLRGTRVSNEQFF. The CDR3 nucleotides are TGCGCCAGCAGCCTGCGCGGGACCAGGGTCTCTAATGAGCAGTTCTTC.